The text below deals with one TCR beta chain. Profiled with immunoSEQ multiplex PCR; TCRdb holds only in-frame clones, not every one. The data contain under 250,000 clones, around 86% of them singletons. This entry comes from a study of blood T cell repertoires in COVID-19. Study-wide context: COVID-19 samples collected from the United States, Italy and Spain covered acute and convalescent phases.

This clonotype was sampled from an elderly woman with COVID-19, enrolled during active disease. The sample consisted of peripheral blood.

The CDR3 nucleotides are TGTGCCAGCAGTTACCCGGAGCACAATCAGCCCCAGCATTTT. Protein: CASSYPEHNQPQHF. The J gene is TRBJ1-5, the V gene TRBV6-5; D gene unclear. Germline V lookup: CDR1 MNHEY, CDR2 SVGAGI. The CDR3 sequence is 14 residues long. The V and J ends lost 2 bases and 3 bases respectively, with 8 bases between them.